In its sample, the clone carrying this TCR beta chain was seen a few times. The antigen remains unidentified. There are 12 residues in the CDR3. Germline V gene sequence: CDR1 DFQATT, CDR2 SNEGSKA (reference sequence). The V gene lost 0 bases and the J gene lost 6 bases, with 6 bases spanning the gap. Constant-segment-primed 5'RACE gave TCR alpha and TCR beta cDNA libraries with sample barcodes and UMIs. MiXCR, applied by TCRdb to the 5' RACE reads, yields one record per CDR3 protein. Here the sample spans a few hundred thousand distinct CDR3 sequences, around 20% being singletons. This record comes from a study of T-cell memory formation after mild COVID-19. Overall study: Clustering of TCRs was largely donor specific.

Overall study findings and caveats: SARS-CoV-2 specificity was not confirmed for second-wave clones peaking on day 37. Cross-reactive memory seemingly joined, as some responding clones were found in pre-infection memory.

The rearrangement joins TRBV20-1 to TRBJ1-5; unclear D gene. The specimen was PBMCs or a T cell subset sorted from them (not recorded which). The sequence came from an adult woman who had mild COVID-19 (a few samples of this study predate the infection). Cell type and time point are not known. The CDR3 DNA reads as TGCAGTGCTAGAGATAGCGGTCAGCCCCAGCATTTT. This sequence encodes CSARDSGQPQHF.